The source of this T cell receptor beta chain is a study of OX40 agonist ivuxolimab in advanced cancers. Whole-study results and caveats: Partial responders treated at 0.1-3.0 mg/kg exhibited clonal expansion among the lowest measured.

Note on this clone: The antigen is unknown.

Clones were sequenced by immunoSEQ multiplex PCR, and TCRdb holds only the in-frame ones, with some missing. The data contain around 74,000 clones, approximately 90% of them singletons. Germline CDR1 is SGHTA and CDR2 is FQGTGA. With V trimmed by 4 bases and J by 4 bases, 14 bases remained unmatched. The CDR3 runs 18 residues. The V call is TRBV7-3, the J call TRBJ2-1; 9 positions agree with TRBD2. Sequenced here: CD4+ or CD8+ T cells sorted from blood, sampled in a trial of the OX40 agonist ivuxolimab. The clonotype comes from an adult with an advanced solid tumor such as melanoma, head and neck, liver or kidney cancer. CDR3 nucleotide sequence: TGTGCCAGCAGCTCAAGGACTAGCGCAGCCCCTAGTTACAATGAGCAGTTCTTC. Residues: CASSSRTSAAPSYNEQFF.